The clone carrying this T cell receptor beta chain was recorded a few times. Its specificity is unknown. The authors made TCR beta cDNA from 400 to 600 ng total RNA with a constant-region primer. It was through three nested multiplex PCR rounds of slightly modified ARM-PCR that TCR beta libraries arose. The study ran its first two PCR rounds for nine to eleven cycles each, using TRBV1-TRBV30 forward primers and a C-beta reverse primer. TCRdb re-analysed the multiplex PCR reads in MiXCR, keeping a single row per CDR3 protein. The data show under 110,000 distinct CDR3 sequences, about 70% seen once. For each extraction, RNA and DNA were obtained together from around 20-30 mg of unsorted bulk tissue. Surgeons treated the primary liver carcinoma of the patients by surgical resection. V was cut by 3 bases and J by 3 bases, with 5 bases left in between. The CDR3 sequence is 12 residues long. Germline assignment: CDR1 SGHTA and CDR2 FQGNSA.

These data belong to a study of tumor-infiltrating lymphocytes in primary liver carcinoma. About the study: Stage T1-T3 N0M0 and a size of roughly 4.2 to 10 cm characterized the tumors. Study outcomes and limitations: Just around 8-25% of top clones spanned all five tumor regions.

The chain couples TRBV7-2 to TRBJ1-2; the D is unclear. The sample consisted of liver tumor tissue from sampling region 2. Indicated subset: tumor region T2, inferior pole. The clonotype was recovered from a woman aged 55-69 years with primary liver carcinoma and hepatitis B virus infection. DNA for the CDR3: TGTGCCAGCAGCTTTCGTGACTATGGCTACACCTTC. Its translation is CASSFRDYGYTF.